These 9 T cell receptor beta chains share one sample of origin, sequenced in a study of cytomegalovirus exposure and HLA in healthy donors. Here immunoSEQ multiplex PCR was the method, and the copy in TCRdb shows in-frame clones only, minus some. The data show some 140,000 clones, more than 80% seen once. Sequences were obtained from PBMCs. All receptors come from a woman between 25 and 40 years old in good health and CMV-seropositive.

This chain connects TRBV2 to TRBJ2-2, with a tentative D call TRBD1 (5 bases). The CDR3 has 13 amino acids. V shed 8 bases and J shed 7 bases, with 14 bases lying between them. CDR1 is SNHLY, CDR2 FYNNEI, per germline. The CDR3 nucleotides are TGTGCCAGCTCCAGGGCTTCCGGCGGGGAGCTGTTTTTT. Amino acids: CASSRASGGELFF.

V usage is TRBV9 and J usage is TRBJ2-5; 10 bases map to TRBD1. CDR3 length: 14 amino acids. CDR1 SGDLS and CDR2 YYNGEE come from the germline V gene. V lost 5 bases and J lost 4; bases outside the gene matches: 5. CDR3 nucleotides: TGTGCCAGCAGTCGGACAGGGGGAATAGAGACCCAGTACTTC. This sequence encodes CASSRTGGIETQYF.

The genes are TRBV4-1 and TRBJ2-4; TRBD2 might be the D (7 bases). V lost 4 bases, J lost 8 bases, and 21 bases lay in between. CDR1 MGHRA and CDR2 YSYEKL come from the germline V gene. The CDR3 has 16 residues. The CDR3 DNA sequence: TGCGCCAGCAGCCCAACAAGGGGGGGGCCTTCCGACATTCAGTACTTC. It encodes CASSPTRGGPSDIQYF.

The V gene is TRBV5-4, the J gene TRBJ2-7, with 9 bases that match TRBD1. CDR1 and CDR2 from the germline V gene are SGHNT and YYREEE (reference sequence). V was pared by 7 bases and J by 6 bases, with 8 bases of the junction left unmatched. This CDR3 is built from 13 residues. The CDR3 spells CASSRTGVAEQYF. In nucleotides, the CDR3 is TGTGCCAGCTCGCGGACAGGGGTCGCCGAGCAGTACTTC.

This chain uses TRBV5-1 with TRBJ1-2, with 9 bases matching TRBD1. This CDR3 comprises 16 residues. Germline assignment: CDR1 SGHRS and CDR2 YFSETQ. The junction had 16 bases not matched to a gene; V was cut back by 7 bases and J by 6 bases. The CDR3 here is CASLANPGQGVDGYTF. The DNA of the CDR3 is TGCGCCAGCTTGGCAAATCCGGGACAGGGAGTAGATGGCTACACCTTC.

The chain carries TRBV9 and TRBJ1-4; 7 bases agree with TRBD1. V gave up 3 bases and J gave up 3 bases; unmatched junction bases: 5. CDR1 is SGDLS, CDR2 YYNGEE, per germline. This CDR3 spans 15 amino acids. CDR3 nucleotides: TGTGCCAGCAGCGCACAGGGGAACCCTAATGAAAAACTGTTTTTT. This encodes CASSAQGNPNEKLFF. Together with reference TRBV9 and TRBJ1-4, the CDR3 gives the full variable domain: DSGVTQTPKHLITATGQRVTLRCSPRSGDLSVYWYQQSLDQGLQFLIQYYNGEERAKGNILERFSAQQFPDLHSELNLSSLELGDSALYFCASSAQGNPNEKLFFGSGTQLSVL.

This clone came up once. The gene calls are TRBV7-2 and TRBJ2-5; D is possibly TRBD1 (6 bases). The CDR3 consists of 14 residues. Trimming took off 4 bases at V and 4 bases at J, with 13 bases between the two ends. The germline gives CDR1 SGHTA, CDR2 FQGNSA. CDR3 in DNA: TGTGCCAGCAGCTATACAGGGTGGCGAGAGACCCAGTACTTC. Its protein product is CASSYTGWRETQYF. The full variable domain, completed using reference TRBV7-2 and TRBJ2-5, is GAGVSQSPSNKVTEKGKDVELRCDPISGHTALYWYRQSLGQGLEFLIYFQGNSAPDKSGLPSDRFSAERTGGSVSTLTIQRTQQEDSAVYLCASSYTGWRETQYFGPGTRLLVL.

The CDR3 region has the DNA TGTGCCAGCAGTTTACGGGGGACAGGGCAATCCGGGGAGCTGTTTTTT. It codes for CASSLRGTGQSGELFF. The V gene is TRBV28, the J gene TRBJ2-2; TRBD1 matches at 9 bases. CDR3 length: 16 amino acids. The V gene's germline CDR1 is MDHEN and CDR2 SYDVKM. J gave up 6 bases and V 2 bases, and 7 bases lay outside the gene matches.

In regard to this clone: A much larger clone differs by one base, so this may be a read error. The V call is TRBV6-1, the J call TRBJ2-7; 11 positions match TRBD1. Germline CDR1 MNHNS, CDR2 SASEGT. CDR3 length: 15 residues. DNA of the CDR3: TGTGCCAGCAGTGAAGGGACAGGGGGCTCCCACGAGCAGTACTTC. It yields the protein CASSEGTGGSHEQYF.